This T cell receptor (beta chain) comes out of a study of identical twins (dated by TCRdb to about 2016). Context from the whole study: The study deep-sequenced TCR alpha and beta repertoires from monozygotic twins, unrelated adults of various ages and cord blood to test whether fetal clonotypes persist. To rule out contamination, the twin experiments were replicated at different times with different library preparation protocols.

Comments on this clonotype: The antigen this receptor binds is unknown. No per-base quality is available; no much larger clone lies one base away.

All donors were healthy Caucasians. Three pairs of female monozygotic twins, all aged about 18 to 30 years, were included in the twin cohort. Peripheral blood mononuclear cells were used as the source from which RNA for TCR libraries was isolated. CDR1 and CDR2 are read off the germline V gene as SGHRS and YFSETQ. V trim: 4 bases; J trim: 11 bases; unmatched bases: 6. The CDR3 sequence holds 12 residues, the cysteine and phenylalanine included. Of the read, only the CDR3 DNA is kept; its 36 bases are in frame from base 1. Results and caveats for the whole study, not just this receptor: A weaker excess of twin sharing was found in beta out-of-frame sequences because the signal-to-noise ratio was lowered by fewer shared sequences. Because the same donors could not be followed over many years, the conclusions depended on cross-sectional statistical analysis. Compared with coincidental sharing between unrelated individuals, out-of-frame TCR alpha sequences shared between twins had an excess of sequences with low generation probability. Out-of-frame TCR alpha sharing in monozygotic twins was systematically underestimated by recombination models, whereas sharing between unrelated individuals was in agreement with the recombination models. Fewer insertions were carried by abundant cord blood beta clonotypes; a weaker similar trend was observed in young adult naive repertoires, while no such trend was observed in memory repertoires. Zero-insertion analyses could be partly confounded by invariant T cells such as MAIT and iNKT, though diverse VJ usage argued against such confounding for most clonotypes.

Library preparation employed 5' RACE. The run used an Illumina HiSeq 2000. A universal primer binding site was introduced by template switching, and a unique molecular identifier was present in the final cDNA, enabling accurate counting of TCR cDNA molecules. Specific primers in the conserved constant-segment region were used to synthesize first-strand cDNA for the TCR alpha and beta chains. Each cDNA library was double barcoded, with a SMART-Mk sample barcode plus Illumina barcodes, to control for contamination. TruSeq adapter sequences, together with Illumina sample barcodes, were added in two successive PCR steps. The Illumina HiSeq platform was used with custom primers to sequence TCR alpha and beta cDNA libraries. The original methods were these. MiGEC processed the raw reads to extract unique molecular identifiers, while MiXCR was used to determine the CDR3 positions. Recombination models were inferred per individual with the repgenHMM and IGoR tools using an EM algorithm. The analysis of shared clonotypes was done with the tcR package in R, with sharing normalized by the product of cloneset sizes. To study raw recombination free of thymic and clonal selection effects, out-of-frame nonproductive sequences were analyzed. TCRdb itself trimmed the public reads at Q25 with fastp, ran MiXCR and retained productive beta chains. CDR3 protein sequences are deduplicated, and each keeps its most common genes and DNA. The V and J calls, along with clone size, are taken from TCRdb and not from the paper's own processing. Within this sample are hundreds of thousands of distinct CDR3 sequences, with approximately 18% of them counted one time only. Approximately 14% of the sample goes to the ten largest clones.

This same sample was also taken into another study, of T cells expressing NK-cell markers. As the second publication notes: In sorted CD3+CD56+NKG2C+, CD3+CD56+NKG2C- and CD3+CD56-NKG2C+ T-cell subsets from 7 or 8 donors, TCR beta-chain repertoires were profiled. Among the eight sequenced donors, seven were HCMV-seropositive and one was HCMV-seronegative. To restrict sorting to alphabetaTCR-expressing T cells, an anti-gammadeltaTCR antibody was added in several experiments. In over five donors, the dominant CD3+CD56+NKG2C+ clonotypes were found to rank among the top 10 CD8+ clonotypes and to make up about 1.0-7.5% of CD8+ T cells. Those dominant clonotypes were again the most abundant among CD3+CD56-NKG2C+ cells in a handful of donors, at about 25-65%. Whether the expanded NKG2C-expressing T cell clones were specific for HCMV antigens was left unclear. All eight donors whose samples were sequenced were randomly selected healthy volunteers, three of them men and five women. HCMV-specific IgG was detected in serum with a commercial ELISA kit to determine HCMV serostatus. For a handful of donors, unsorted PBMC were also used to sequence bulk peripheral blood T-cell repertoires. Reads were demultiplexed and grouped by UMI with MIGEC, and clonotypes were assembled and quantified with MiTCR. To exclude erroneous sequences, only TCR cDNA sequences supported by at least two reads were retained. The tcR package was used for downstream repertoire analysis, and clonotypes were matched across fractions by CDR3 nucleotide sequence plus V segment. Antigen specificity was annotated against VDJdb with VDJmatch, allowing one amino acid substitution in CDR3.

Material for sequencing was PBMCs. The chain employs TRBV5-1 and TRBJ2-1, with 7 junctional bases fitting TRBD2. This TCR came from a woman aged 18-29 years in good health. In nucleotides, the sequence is TGCGCCAGCAGCCCAGGACTAGATCAGCAGTTCTTC. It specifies CASSPGLDQQFF. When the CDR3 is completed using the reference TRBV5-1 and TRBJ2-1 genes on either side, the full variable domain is KAGVTQTPRYLIKTRGQQVTLSCSPISGHRSVSWYQQTPGQGLQFLFEYFSETQRNKGNFPGRFSGRQFSNSRSEMNVSTLELGDSALYLCASSPGLDQQFFGPGTRLTVL.